The source of this T cell receptor (beta chain) is a study of shared clonotypes between healthy human individuals. Study in general: The donor pool was made up of two women and a few men aged 18 to 49.

Study results and caveats: Clonotype sharing across four donors was observed for around 5% of naive CD4 clonotypes. Rarefaction curves obtained for sorted subsets showed sequencing incomplete despite large depth.

Trimming took 1 base from V and 3 from J, leaving 10 bases between them. The CDR3 contains 14 residues. Germline lookup yields CDR1 SGHVS and CDR2 FQNEAQ. Naive CD4+ cells were CD45RA-selected; the remaining cells were memory. Notes on this clone: As yet, its antigen is unknown. Additional DNA sequences in this sample encode the identical CDR3.

Generated by immunoSEQ multiplex PCR, the TCRdb table keeps only in-frame clones and is missing some. The table includes 2 million to 2.5 million clones, 80% to 95% detected once. This receptor was obtained from a man aged 18-30 years in good health. Some clones in this sample may be carry-over from other donors' samples. The chain has TRBV7-8 and TRBJ2-7; D is unresolved. The specimen sequenced was naive CD4+ T cells from PBMCs. Subset denoted: CD45RA+ positively selected. This CDR3 is CASSLVAGYYEQYF. The CDR3 region has the DNA TGTGCCAGCAGCTTAGTTGCAGGTTACTACGAGCAGTACTTC.